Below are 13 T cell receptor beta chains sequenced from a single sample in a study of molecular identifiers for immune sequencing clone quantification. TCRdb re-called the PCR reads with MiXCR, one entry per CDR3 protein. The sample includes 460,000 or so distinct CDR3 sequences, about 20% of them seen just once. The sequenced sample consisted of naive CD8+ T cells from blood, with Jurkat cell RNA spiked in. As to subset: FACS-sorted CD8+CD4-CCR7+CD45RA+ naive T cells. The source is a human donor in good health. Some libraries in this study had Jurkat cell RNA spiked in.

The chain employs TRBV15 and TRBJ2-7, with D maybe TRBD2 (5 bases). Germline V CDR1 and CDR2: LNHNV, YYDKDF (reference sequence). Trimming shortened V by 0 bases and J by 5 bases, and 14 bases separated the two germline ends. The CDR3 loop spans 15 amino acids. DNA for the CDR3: TGTGCCACCAGCAGAGATCAGGTGGTCGGGGACGAGCAGTACTTC. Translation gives CATSRDQVVGDEQYF.

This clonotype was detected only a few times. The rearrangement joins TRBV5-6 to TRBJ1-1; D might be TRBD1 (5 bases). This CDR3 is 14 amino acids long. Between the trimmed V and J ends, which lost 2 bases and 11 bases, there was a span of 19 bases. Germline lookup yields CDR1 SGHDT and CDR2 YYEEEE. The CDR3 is CASSFSWDPSQAFF. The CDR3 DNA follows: TGTGCCAGCAGCTTCAGTTGGGACCCGAGCCAGGCTTTCTTT.

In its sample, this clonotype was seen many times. CDR3 amino acids: CASSDSIGQTFF. The CDR3 DNA is TGTGCCAGCAGCGACTCTATTGGTCAAACTTTCTTT. The chain joins TRBV6-5 to TRBJ1-1, with D unresolved. The germline CDR1 and CDR2 sequences are MNHEY and SVGAGI. The CDR3 has 12 amino acids. Trimming pared 6 bases from V and 12 bases from J, leaving 17 bases between.

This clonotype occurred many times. CDR3 DNA: TGTGCCTGGAGTGTAGACACTGAAGCTTTCTTT. Translated, it gives CAWSVDTEAFF. The chain is built from TRBV30 and TRBJ1-1; D not certain. Trimming shortened V by 0 bases and J by 3 bases, and 2 bases separated the two germline ends. This CDR3 spans 11 amino acids. The germline V gene has CDR1 GTSNPN and CDR2 SVGIG (reference sequence). The complete variable domain, with remaining parts taken from reference TRBV30 and TRBJ1-1, reads SQTIHQWPATLVQPVGSPLSLECTVEGTSNPNLYWYRQAAGRGLQLLFYSVGIGQISSEVPQNLSASRPQDRQFILSSKKLLLSDSGFYLCAWSVDTEAFFGQGTRLTVV.

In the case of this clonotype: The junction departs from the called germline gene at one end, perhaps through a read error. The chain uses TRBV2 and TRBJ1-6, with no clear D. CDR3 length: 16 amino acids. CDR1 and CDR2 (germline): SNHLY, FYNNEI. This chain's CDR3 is CASRDSVSSYNLPLHF. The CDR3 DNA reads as TGTGCCAGCAGGGACTCGGTTAGCTCCTATAATTTACCCCTCCACTTT.

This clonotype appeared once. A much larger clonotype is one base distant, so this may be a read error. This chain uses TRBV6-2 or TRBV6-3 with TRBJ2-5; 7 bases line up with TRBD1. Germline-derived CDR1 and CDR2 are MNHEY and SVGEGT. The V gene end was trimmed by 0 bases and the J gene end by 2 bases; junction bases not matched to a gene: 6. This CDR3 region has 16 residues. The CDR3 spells CASSYSKGGQQETQYF. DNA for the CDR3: TGTGCCAGCAGTTACTCGAAAGGGGGCCAACAAGAGACCCAGTACTTC.

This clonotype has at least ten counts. For the CDR3, the DNA is TGTGCCAGCAACATTTACTCCCTAGCCAACACAGATACGCAGTATTTT. It specifies CASNIYSLANTDTQYF. V is TRBV7-9 and J is TRBJ2-3, with a possible D match to TRBD2 (5 bases). Per the germline V gene, CDR1 is SEHNR and CDR2 is FQNEAQ (reference sequence). The CDR3 has 16 residues. V lost 7 bases to trimming and J lost 2 bases, with 19 bases between them.

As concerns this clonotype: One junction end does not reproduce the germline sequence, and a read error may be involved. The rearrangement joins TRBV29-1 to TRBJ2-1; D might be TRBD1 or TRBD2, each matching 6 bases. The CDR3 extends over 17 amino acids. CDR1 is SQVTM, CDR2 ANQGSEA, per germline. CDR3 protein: CSVEDVWRDTSYNKQFF. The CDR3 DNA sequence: TGCAGCGTTGAAGATGTTTGGCGGGACACTTCCTACAATAAGCAGTTCTTC.

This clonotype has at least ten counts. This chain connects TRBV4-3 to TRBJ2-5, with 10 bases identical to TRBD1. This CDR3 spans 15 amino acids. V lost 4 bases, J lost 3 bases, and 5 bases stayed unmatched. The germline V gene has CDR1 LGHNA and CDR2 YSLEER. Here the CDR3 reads CASSRAGTGEETQYF. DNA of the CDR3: TGCGCCAGCAGCCGAGCCGGGACAGGGGAAGAGACCCAGTACTTC.

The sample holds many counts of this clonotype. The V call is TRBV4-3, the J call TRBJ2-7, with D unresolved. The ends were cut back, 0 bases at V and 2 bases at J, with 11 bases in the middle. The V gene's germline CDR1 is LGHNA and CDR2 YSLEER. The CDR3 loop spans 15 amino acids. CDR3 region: CASSQEGTSTYEQYF. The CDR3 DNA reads TGCGCCAGCAGCCAAGAAGGAACATCAACCTACGAGCAGTACTTC.

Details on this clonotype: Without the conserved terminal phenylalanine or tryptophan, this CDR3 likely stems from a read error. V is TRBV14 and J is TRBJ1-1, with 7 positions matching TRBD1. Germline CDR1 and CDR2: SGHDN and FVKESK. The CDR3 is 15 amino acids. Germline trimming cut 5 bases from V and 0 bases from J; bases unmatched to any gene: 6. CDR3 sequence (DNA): TGTGCCAGCAGCGAACGACAGGGTCTGAACACTGAAGCTTTCTCT. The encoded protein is CASSERQGLNTEAFS.

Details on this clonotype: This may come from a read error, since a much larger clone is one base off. The CDR3 sequence is CASSRAGHYEQYF. The CDR3 nucleotides are TGTGCCAGCAGCCGAGCGGGGCACTACGAGCAGTACTTC. This chain links TRBV14 with TRBJ2-7; TRBD2 matches at 7 bases. Germline CDR1 and CDR2: SGHDN and FVKESK. The CDR3 is made up of 13 amino acids. Trimming took 4 bases from V and 3 from J; bases not matched to a gene: 3.

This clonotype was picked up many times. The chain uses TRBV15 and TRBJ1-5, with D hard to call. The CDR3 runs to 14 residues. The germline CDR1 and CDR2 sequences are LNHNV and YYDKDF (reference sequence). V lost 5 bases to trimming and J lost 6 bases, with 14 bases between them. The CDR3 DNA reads TGTGCCACCAGCGCCCCACTGAGTGGTCAGCCCCAGCATTTT. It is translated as CATSAPLSGQPQHF.